Presented here are 14 T cell receptor beta chains from one specimen sequenced in a study of glioma-infiltrating T cells. TCR alpha and beta CDR3 regions were amplified from RNA using iRepertoire nested multiplex PCR. Each CDR3 protein is one row after TCRdb ran MiXCR on the multiplex PCR reads. Here the sample spans 95,000 to 150,000 distinct CDR3 sequences, 23% being singletons. Sequenced input: glioma tissue, nonneoplastic brain tissue, or PBMCs (not recorded which). These receptors all come from a human donor with low-grade glioma or glioblastoma, undergoing nonglioma brain surgery, or in good health (not recorded which).

This clonotype has ten or more counts. The gene calls are TRBV5-1 and TRBJ2-1; 16 nucleotides match TRBD2. The germline CDR1 and CDR2 sequences are SGHRS and YFSETQ. This CDR3 is 17 amino acids long. Trimming at V came to 0 bases and at J to 8 bases, leaving 5 bases not matched to a gene. The CDR3 nucleotides read TGCGCCAGCAGCTTGGTGGGACTAGCGGGAGGGCGCGATGAGCAGTTCTTC. It yields the protein CASSLVGLAGGRDEQFF.

This clonotype has a count of ten or more. V gene TRBV28 combines with J gene TRBJ1-2; D not certain. CDR3 length: 16 amino acids. Germline lookup yields CDR1 MDHEN and CDR2 SYDVKM. The germline V and J ends were trimmed by 5 bases and 0 bases, with 16 bases remaining between them. The CDR3 DNA sequence: TGTGCCAGCAGTGGGCCGGGTCTAAATGCTAACTATGGCTACACCTTC. It specifies CASSGPGLNANYGYTF.

This clonotype was seen many times. J is TRBJ2-3 and V is TRBV20-1; 10 bases match TRBD2. Germline lookup yields CDR1 DFQATT and CDR2 SNEGSKA (reference sequence). Losses at the gene ends were 3 bases for V and 0 bases for J; bases not matched to a gene: 3. CDR3 length: 15 amino acids. The CDR3 DNA sequence: TGCAGTGCTAGCACTAGCGGGATGAGCACAGATACGCAGTATTTT. The encoded protein is CSASTSGMSTDTQYF.

Many counts were recorded for this clonotype. The genes are TRBV7-2 and TRBJ2-3; D gene unclear. Germline CDR1 and CDR2: SGHTA and FQGNSA. V was pared by 7 bases and J by 2 bases, with 19 bases between. This CDR3 contains 16 residues. The CDR3 region is CASKQSTTPPTDTQYF. For the CDR3, the DNA is TGTGCCAGCAAACAATCGACAACGCCCCCCACAGATACGCAGTATTTT.

This clonotype was observed many times. The rearrangement joins TRBV29-1 to TRBJ2-1, with D hard to call. V lost 4 bases and J lost 9, with 7 bases in between. The CDR3 is 10 residues long. Germline V gene sequence: CDR1 SQVTM, CDR2 ANQGSEA. In nucleotides, the CDR3 is TGCAGCGTTGTGGTGATTGAGCAGTTCTTC. This encodes CSVVVIEQFF.

To note about this clonotype: The junction departs from the called germline gene at one end, perhaps through a read error. The chain links TRBV29-1 to TRBJ2-1; no firm D call. In germline, CDR1 is SQVTM, CDR2 ANQGSEA. The CDR3 is 10 amino acids. Written as DNA, the CDR3 is TGCAGCGTTGCAGACAATGAGCAGTCCTTC. Translation: CSVADNEQSF.

To note about this clonotype: This may arise from a read error, as a much more abundant clone is one base away. The chain is built from TRBV7-2 and TRBJ2-3; TRBD2 matches 7 bases. The CDR3 covers 15 residues. CDR1 and CDR2 from the germline V gene are SGHTA and FQGNSA. For the CDR3, the DNA is TGTGCCAGCAGTCGATACGGGAGGCCCCCAGATAAGCAGTATTTT. Its protein product is CASSRYGRPPDKQYF.

This clonotype was seen a handful of times. The J gene is TRBJ2-1, the V gene TRBV3-1; 7 bases agree with TRBD2. V was clipped by 2 bases and J by 4 bases; unmatched bases: 14. The CDR3 contains 18 residues. Germline-derived CDR1 and CDR2 are LGHDT and YNNKEL (reference sequence). In DNA, the CDR3 is TGTGCCAGCAGCCAAACCCTAGCGGAGGGGAGACCGTACAATGAGCAGTTCTTC. It translates to CASSQTLAEGRPYNEQFF.

This clonotype was recorded many times. The rearrangement joins TRBV28 to TRBJ2-2, with 8 bases fitting TRBD1. Trimming at V came to 5 bases and at J to 4 bases, leaving 6 bases not matched to a gene. Germline V gene sequence: CDR1 MDHEN, CDR2 SYDVKM. CDR3 size: 15 residues. This chain's CDR3 is CASSPTGAFTGELFF. CDR3 sequence (DNA): TGTGCCAGCAGTCCGACAGGGGCGTTCACCGGGGAGCTGTTTTTT.

This clonotype has ten or more counts. The chain joins TRBV4-1 to TRBJ2-7; TRBD1 matches at 8 bases. CDR1 MGHRA and CDR2 YSYEKL come from the germline V gene. The junction had 3 bases not matched to a gene; V was cut back by 4 bases and J by 4 bases. This CDR3 has 13 residues. The CDR3 DNA reads TGCGCCAGCAGCCTCCGACAGGGGTACGAGCAGTACTTC. It is translated as CASSLRQGYEQYF.

There are many counts of this clonotype. The chain couples TRBV7-2 to TRBJ1-6; TRBD1 matches 9 bases. The CDR3 runs 15 residues. After removal of 5 bases from V and 11 bases from J, the junction contained 10 bases not matched to a gene. Looked up from germline, CDR1 is SGHTA and CDR2 is FQGNSA. CDR3 coding DNA: TGTGCCAGCAGCCCACACGGGACAGGGAGGGCACCCCTCCACTTT. Translated: CASSPHGTGRAPLHF.

This clonotype was seen at least ten times. V and J are TRBV4-2 and TRBJ2-1; D is possibly TRBD1 (6 bases). The CDR3 sequence is 17 residues long. Germline V gene lookup returns CDR1 LGHNA and CDR2 YNFKEQ. V was clipped by 2 bases and J by 0 bases, with 14 bases between them. The CDR3 spells CASSQPGQMTSYNEQFF. The CDR3 coding sequence is TGTGCCAGCAGCCAACCCGGACAGATGACCTCCTACAATGAGCAGTTCTTC.

This clonotype turned up a few times. This may be a read error, as it is one base from a much larger clone. The chain employs TRBV20-1 and TRBJ1-1; 8 nucleotides line up with TRBD1. Germline V gives CDR1 DFQATT, CDR2 SNEGSKA (reference sequence). This CDR3 comprises 12 residues. V gave up 0 bases and J gave up 6 bases; unmatched junction bases: 0. The CDR3 is CSAREDRAEAFF. DNA for the CDR3: TGCAGTGCTAGAGAGGACAGGGCTGAAGCTTTCTTT.

This clonotype was seen repeatedly, ten times or more. This rearrangement joins TRBV12-3 or TRBV12-4 to TRBJ2-1; 10 positions match TRBD2. V was clipped by 5 bases and J by 7 bases; unmatched bases: 5. The CDR3 is 14 residues long. The CDR3 region has the DNA TGTGCCAGCAGTGTAAGCGGGAGGGAGAATGAGCAGTTCTTC. Its protein is CASSVSGRENEQFF.